The 22 T cell receptor beta chains below come from one sample, sequenced in a study of CD8 T cells in Susac syndrome. RNA, at about 0.5 to 1 ug, was reverse transcribed with random hexamers. One entry per CDR3 protein, called by TCRdb with MiXCR from the immunoSEQ multiplex PCR reads. The repertoire holds some 100,000 distinct CDR3 sequences, about 90% seen once, with about 0.15% in the top ten. Sequenced input: CD4+ T cells from PBMCs. The receptors come from a human donor in good health.

The chain recombines TRBV13 with TRBJ1-3, with D possibly being TRBD1 (5 bases). This CDR3 spans 15 amino acids. CDR1 and CDR2 (germline): PRHDT, FYEKMQ (reference sequence). V was shortened by 7 bases and J by 2 bases, with 15 bases between the two germline ends. This CDR3 reads CASTEGRRTGNTIYF. In DNA, the CDR3 is TGTGCCAGCACGGAGGGGAGACGTACTGGAAACACCATATATTTT.

The rearrangement joins TRBV6-2 or TRBV6-3 to TRBJ2-7; 8 bases agree with TRBD2. V was pared by 8 bases and J by 5 bases, with 11 bases of the junction left unmatched. The CDR3 has 14 amino acids. CDR1 is MNHEY, CDR2 SVGEGT, per germline. CDR3 residues: CASWKGLEIDEQYF. CDR3 bases: TGTGCCAGCTGGAAGGGACTAGAGATAGACGAGCAGTACTTC.

The chain combines TRBV6-2 or TRBV6-3 with TRBJ2-5; D unclear. Trimming shortened V by 0 bases and J by 11 bases, and 16 bases separated the two germline ends. This CDR3 has 14 residues. Germline V lookup: CDR1 MNHEY, CDR2 SVGEGT. The CDR3 spells CASSYSTGPVSQYF. The CDR3 DNA follows: TGTGCCAGCAGTTACTCGACTGGCCCCGTTTCTCAGTACTTC.

The rearrangement links TRBV6-4 to TRBJ2-1; 8 bases are a match to TRBD2. Per the germline V gene, CDR1 is MRHNA and CDR2 is SNTAGT. CDR3 size: 19 residues. The junction had 14 bases not matched to a gene; V was cut back by 4 bases and J by 0 bases. DNA for the CDR3: TGTGCCAGCAGTGGGCGAGGACTAGCTGGAGCTAGCTCCTACAATGAGCAGTTCTTC. Amino acid sequence: CASSGRGLAGASSYNEQFF.

The chain links TRBV5-1 to TRBJ2-2, with unresolved D. The CDR3 spans 15 residues. Germline V gene sequence: CDR1 SGHRS, CDR2 YFSETQ. Deletions cut 2 bases from V and 1 base from J, with 9 bases between. The CDR3 DNA is TGCGCCAGCAGCTTAAAAGGCATGAACACCGGGGAGCTGTTTTTT. It codes for CASSLKGMNTGELFF.

This chain links TRBV19 with TRBJ2-3, with D uncertain. In germline, CDR1 is LNHDA, CDR2 SQIVND (reference sequence). Trimming took off 6 bases at V and 6 bases at J, with 19 bases between the two ends. The CDR3 sequence is 15 residues long. The DNA for the CDR3 is TGTGCCAGTAGCCCAACTTCCTCCCGAATCGATACGCAGTATTTT. Amino acid sequence: CASSPTSSRIDTQYF.

The chain carries TRBV7-8 and TRBJ2-3, with TRBD2 identical over 8 bases. Germline V gene sequence: CDR1 SGHVS, CDR2 FQNEAQ. This CDR3 is built from 13 residues. The V segment lost 2 bases and the J segment 5 bases; nucleotides outside the gene matches: 0. The CDR3 DNA reads as TGTGCCAGCAGCTTACGGGAGGGAGATACGCAGTATTTT. Its translation is CASSLREGDTQYF.

The chain is built from TRBV5-1 and TRBJ2-7; D possibly corresponds to TRBD2 (6 bases). Germline CDR1 reads SGHRS; CDR2 reads YFSETQ. With 4 bases removed from V and 2 bases from J, the gap between germline ends came to 10 bases. There are 13 residues in the CDR3. CDR3 in amino acids: CASSPTGAYEQYF. The DNA for the CDR3 is TGCGCCAGCAGCCCGACGGGAGCCTACGAGCAGTACTTC.

This chain connects TRBV13 to TRBJ1-4; D gene unclear. V lost 0 bases, J lost 8 bases, and 10 bases lay in between. Germline V CDR1 and CDR2: PRHDT, FYEKMQ (reference sequence). CDR3 length equals 14 residues. The CDR3 coding sequence is TGTGCCAGCAGCTTAGGGGCAGGATCCGAAAAACTGTTTTTT. It codes for CASSLGAGSEKLFF.

This chain connects TRBV29-1 to TRBJ2-7; D not certain. The CDR3 extends over 13 amino acids. Trimming left V 4 bases short and J 2 bases short, with 12 bases between. Per germline, CDR1 SQVTM and CDR2 ANQGSEA. The CDR3 region is CSVVGRSTYEQYF. CDR3 DNA: TGCAGCGTTGTAGGCAGGTCAACCTACGAGCAGTACTTC.

The CDR3 protein is CASSETLGGDSDDTEAFF. In DNA form, the CDR3 reads TGTGCCAGCAGTGAAACTTTAGGGGGCGATTCTGATGACACTGAAGCTTTCTTT. The V and J genes are TRBV2 and TRBJ1-1; 7 nucleotides match TRBD1. V dropped 2 bases and J dropped 3; count of bases not matched to a gene: 15. The CDR3 is made up of 18 amino acids. CDR1 and CDR2 from the germline V gene are SNHLY and FYNNEI.

The genes are TRBV7-2 and TRBJ2-7, with a weak D call TRBD2 (6 bases). CDR3 length: 12 amino acids. The V end lost 2 bases, the J end lost 6 bases, and 8 bases lay between the germline ends. CDR1 SGHTA and CDR2 FQGNSA come from the germline V gene. In DNA, the CDR3 is TGTGCCAGCAGCTTATTCGGGGGCGAGCAGTACTTC. Encoded protein: CASSLFGGEQYF.

The chain uses TRBV18 and TRBJ1-5; no clear D. The CDR3 runs to 13 residues. Between the trimmed V and J ends, which lost 3 bases and 0 bases, there was a span of 3 bases. Germline V gene sequence: CDR1 KGHSH, CDR2 LQKENI. CDR3 nucleotide sequence: TGTGCCAGCTCACCGTATAGCAATCAGCCCCAGCATTTT. Protein sequence: CASSPYSNQPQHF.

The chain joins TRBV25-1 to TRBJ1-1, with 10 bases fitting TRBD1. Trimming removed 6 bases from V and 1 base from J; junction bases left unmatched: 2. Germline V gene lookup returns CDR1 MGHDK and CDR2 SYGVNS. The CDR3 is made up of 14 amino acids. This CDR3 reads CASRGQGRNTEAFF. The DNA for the CDR3 is TGTGCCAGCAGGGGACAGGGGAGGAACACTGAAGCTTTCTTT.

The V gene is TRBV4-1, the J gene TRBJ2-3, with D tentatively TRBD1 (6 bases). V dropped 0 bases and J dropped 5 bases, with 12 bases sitting between them. This CDR3 has 15 amino acids. CDR1 and CDR2 from the germline V gene are MGHRA and YSYEKL. The CDR3: CASSQESGAGDTQYF. In DNA, the CDR3 is TGCGCCAGCAGCCAAGAATCAGGGGCGGGAGATACGCAGTATTTT.

The J gene is TRBJ2-5, the V gene TRBV7-8; 7 bases line up with TRBD1. CDR1 SGHVS and CDR2 FQNEAQ come from the germline V gene. The CDR3 extends over 19 amino acids. J lost 4 bases, V lost 5 bases, and 22 bases had no gene match. The CDR3 loop is CASSPRPRLQGLRAETQYF. The CDR3 DNA reads TGTGCCAGCAGCCCGAGACCTAGATTACAGGGGCTTCGGGCAGAGACCCAGTACTTC.

This rearrangement joins TRBV7-9 to TRBJ1-1, with a possible D match to TRBD1 (6 bases). This CDR3 spans 15 amino acids. V was cut by 5 bases and J by 4 bases, with 17 bases left in between. Germline assignment: CDR1 SEHNR and CDR2 FQNEAQ (reference sequence). CDR3: CASSQGFRVGTEAFF. CDR3 bases: TGTGCCAGCAGCCAGGGGTTCAGGGTGGGCACTGAAGCTTTCTTT.

The rearrangement uses TRBV12-3 or TRBV12-4 and TRBJ2-7, with 7 bases fitting TRBD2. The ends lost 6 bases at V and 0 bases at J; junction bases unmatched: 11. The CDR3 is 16 amino acids. The CDR3 region is CASRPASGLSSYEQYF. The CDR3 DNA is TGTGCCAGCAGACCTGCTAGCGGCTTAAGCTCCTACGAGCAGTACTTC.

This chain uses TRBV20-1 with TRBJ1-2, with D unclear. Germline V gene data show CDR1 as DFQATT and CDR2 as SNEGSKA (reference sequence). V lost 6 bases and J lost 2, with 7 bases in between. This CDR3 region has 11 residues. The CDR3 spells CSAPWNYGYTF. In DNA form, the CDR3 reads TGCAGTGCCCCATGGAACTATGGCTACACCTTC.

The gene calls are TRBV6-2 or TRBV6-3 and TRBJ2-1; 8 bases are shared with TRBD2. Per germline, CDR1 MNHEY and CDR2 SVGEGT. Trimming removed 5 bases from V and 4 bases from J; junction bases left unmatched: 4. The CDR3 extends over 14 amino acids. CDR3 amino acids: CASSRSGSYNEQFF. The CDR3 region has the DNA TGTGCCAGCAGTAGAAGCGGGAGTTACAATGAGCAGTTCTTC.

This chain connects TRBV4-3 to TRBJ2-5, with D possibly being TRBD1 (6 bases). Germline CDR1 LGHNA, CDR2 YSLEER. This CDR3 has 16 amino acids. Trimming took off 1 base at V and 2 bases at J, with 14 bases between the two ends. The CDR3 sequence is CASSQGRTTGQETQYF. CDR3 sequence (DNA): TGCGCCAGCAGCCAAGGACGTACAACAGGGCAAGAGACCCAGTACTTC.

The genes are TRBV12-3 or TRBV12-4 and TRBJ1-5; TRBD1 agrees at 7 bases. V dropped 6 bases and J dropped 3; count of bases not matched to a gene: 5. The CDR3 has 14 amino acids. The chain's CDR3 is CASRRTGFNQPQHF. The CDR3 DNA reads as TGTGCCAGCAGACGGACAGGTTTCAATCAGCCCCAGCATTTT.